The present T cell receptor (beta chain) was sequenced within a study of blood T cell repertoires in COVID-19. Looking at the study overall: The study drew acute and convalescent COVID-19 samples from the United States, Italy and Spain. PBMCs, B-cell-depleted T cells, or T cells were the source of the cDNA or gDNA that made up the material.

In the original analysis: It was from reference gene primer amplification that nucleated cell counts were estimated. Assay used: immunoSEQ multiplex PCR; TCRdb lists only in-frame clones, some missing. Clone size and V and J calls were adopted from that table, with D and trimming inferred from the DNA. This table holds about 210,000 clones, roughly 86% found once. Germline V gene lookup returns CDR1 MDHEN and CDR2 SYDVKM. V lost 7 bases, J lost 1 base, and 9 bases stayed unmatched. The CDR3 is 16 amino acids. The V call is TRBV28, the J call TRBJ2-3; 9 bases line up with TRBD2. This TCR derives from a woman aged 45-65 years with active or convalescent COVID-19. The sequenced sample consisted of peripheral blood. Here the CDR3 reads CASTLRIAGGTDTQYF. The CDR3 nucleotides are TGTGCCAGCACCCTCCGGATAGCGGGGGGCACAGATACGCAGTATTTT.